Below, one TCR beta chain is given with its context. Its antigen remains unidentified. The V gene lost 5 bases and the J gene lost 0 bases, with 2 bases spanning the gap. This CDR3 comprises 13 residues. Germline V CDR1 and CDR2: MNHEY, SMNVEV (reference sequence). Women made up about 57% of the healthy controls, who were blood donors with a median age of around 51 years (range about 21-70). This sample is drawn from a study of somatic mutations in cytotoxic T cells in rheumatoid arthritis. For the study at large: Several of the V beta antibody-stained T-cell populations were flow-sorted at nearly 100% purity; V beta1+ cells were among them and were sequenced for TCRB. Whole-study results and caveats: Exceedance of 20% of CD8+ cells by the largest CD8+ clone occurred in about an eighth of the roughly 60 patients. Nobody knew which antigens the expanded CD8+ clones targeted.

Assay: immunoSEQ multiplex PCR; the TCRdb copy retains only in-frame clones and omits some. The data show 30,000 to 45,000 clones, more than 80% seen once. Sequencing was performed on CD8+ T cells sorted from blood. This chain uses TRBV27 with TRBJ2-6, with unresolved D. This receptor was obtained from a man aged 35-49 years in good health. The CDR3 sequence: CASSLSGANVLTF. The CDR3 nucleotides read TGTGCCAGCAGTCTCTCTGGGGCCAACGTCCTGACTTTC.